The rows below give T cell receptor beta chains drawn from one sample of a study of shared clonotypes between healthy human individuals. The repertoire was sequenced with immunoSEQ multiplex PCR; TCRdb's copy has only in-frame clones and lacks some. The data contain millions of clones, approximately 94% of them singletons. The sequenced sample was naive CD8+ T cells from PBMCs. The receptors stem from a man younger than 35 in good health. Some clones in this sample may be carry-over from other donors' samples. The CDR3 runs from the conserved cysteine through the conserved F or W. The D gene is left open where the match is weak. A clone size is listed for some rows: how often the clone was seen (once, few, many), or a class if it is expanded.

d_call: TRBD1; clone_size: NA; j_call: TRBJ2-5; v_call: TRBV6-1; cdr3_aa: CASTSWTGYQETQYF; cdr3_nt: TGTGCCAGCACCTCCTGGACAGGGTACCAAGAGACCCAGTACTTC
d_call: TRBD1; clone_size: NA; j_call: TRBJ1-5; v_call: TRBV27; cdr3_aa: CASSFQGGEFNQPQHF; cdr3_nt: TGTGCCAGCAGTTTCCAGGGGGGTGAATTCAATCAGCCCCAGCATTTT
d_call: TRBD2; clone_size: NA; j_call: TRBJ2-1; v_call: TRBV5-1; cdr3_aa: CASSLEASGNSRYEQFF; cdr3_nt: TGCGCCAGCAGCTTGGAGGCTAGCGGAAACTCACGCTATGAGCAGTTCTTC
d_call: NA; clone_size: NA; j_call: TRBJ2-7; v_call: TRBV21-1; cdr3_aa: CAGQAGQGHTYEQYF; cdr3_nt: TGTGCCGGACAGGCGGGGCAGGGACACACCTACGAGCAGTACTTC
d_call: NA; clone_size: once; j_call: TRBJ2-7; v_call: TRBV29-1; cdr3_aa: CSVVWDGGYEQYF; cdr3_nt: TGCAGCGTTGTATGGGACGGGGGATACGAGCAGTACTTC
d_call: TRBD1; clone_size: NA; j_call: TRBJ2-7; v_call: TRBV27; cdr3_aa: CASSLTGTGKTYEQYF; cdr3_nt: TGTGCCAGCAGTCTGACCGGGACAGGTAAAACCTACGAGCAGTACTTC
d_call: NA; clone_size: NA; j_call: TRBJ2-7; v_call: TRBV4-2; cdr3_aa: CASSGLQPNYEQYF; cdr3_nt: TGTGCCAGCAGCGGACTGCAGCCTAACTACGAGCAGTACTTC
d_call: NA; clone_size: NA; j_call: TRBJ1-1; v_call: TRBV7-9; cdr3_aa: CASSLGVPTEAFF; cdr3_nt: TGTGCCAGCAGCTTAGGTGTTCCCACTGAAGCTTTCTTT
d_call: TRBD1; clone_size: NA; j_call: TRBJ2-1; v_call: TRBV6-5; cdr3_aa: CASRPGTGYNEQFF; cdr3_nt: TGTGCCAGCAGGCCCGGGACAGGGTACAATGAGCAGTTCTTC
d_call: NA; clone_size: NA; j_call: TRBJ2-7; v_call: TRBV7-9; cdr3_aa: CASSSTAGSGNEQYF; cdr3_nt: TGTGCCAGCAGCTCAACGGCCGGTTCGGGTAACGAGCAGTACTTC
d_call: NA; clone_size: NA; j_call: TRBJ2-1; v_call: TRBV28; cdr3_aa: CASSLGLTPYNEQFF; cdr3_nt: TGTGCCAGCAGTTTAGGCCTAACCCCCTACAATGAGCAGTTCTTC
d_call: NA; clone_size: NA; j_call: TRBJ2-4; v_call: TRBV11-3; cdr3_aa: CASSNRDPTIQYF; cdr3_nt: TGTGCCAGCAGCAACAGGGACCCCACCATTCAGTACTTC
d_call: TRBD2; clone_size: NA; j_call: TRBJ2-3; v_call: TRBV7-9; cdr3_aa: CASSSSSGSFIGTDTQYF; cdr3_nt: TGTGCCAGCAGCTCATCTAGCGGGAGCTTTATAGGCACAGATACGCAGTATTTT
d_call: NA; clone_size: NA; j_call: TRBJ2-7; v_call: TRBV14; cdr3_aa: CASSHLTRKEQYF; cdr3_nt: TGTGCCAGCAGCCATTTGACTCGGAAAGAGCAGTACTTC
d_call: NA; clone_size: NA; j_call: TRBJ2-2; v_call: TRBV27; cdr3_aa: CASSFGTGTGELFF; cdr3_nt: TGTGCCAGCAGTTTTGGTACCGGGACCGGGGAGCTGTTTTTT
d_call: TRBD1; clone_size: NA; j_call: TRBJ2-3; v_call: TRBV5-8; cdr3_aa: CASSKQGGSTDTQYF; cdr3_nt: TGTGCCAGCAGCAAACAAGGGGGCAGCACAGATACGCAGTATTTT
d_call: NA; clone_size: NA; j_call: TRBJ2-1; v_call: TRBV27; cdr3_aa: CASSLRGDEQFF; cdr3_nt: TGTGCCAGCAGCCTTAGAGGGGATGAGCAGTTCTTC
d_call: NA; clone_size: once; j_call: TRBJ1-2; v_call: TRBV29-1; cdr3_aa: CSVRDVVGYTF; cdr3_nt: TGCAGCGTTCGGGACGTGGTGGGCTACACCTTC
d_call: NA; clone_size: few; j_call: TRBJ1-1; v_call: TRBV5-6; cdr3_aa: CASSLPENTEAFF; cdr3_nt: TGTGCCAGCAGCTTGCCAGAAAACACTGAAGCTTTCTTT
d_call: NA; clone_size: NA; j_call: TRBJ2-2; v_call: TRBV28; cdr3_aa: CATSSPGELFF; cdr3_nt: TGTGCCACCTCGTCTCCCGGGGAGCTGTTTTTT
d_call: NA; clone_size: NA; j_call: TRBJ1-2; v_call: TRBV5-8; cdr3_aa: CASSLANPGANYGYTF; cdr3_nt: TGTGCCAGCAGCTTGGCCAATCCAGGTGCTAACTATGGCTACACCTTC
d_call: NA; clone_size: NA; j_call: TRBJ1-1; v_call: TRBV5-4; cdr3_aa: CAEIMNTEAFF; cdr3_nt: TGTGCCGAAATTATGAACACTGAAGCTTTCTTT
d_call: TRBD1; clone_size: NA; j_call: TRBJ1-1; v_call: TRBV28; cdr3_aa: CASKPQGGNTEAFF; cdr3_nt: TGTGCCAGCAAACCCCAGGGGGGGAACACTGAAGCTTTCTTT
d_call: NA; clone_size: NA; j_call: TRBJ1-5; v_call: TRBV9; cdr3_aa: CASSVGGGPGQPQHF; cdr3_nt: TGTGCCAGCAGCGTTGGAGGGGGGCCGGGGCAGCCCCAGCATTTT
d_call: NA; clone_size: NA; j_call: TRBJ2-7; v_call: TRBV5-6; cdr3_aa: CASSSTGKDYEQYF; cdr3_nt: TGTGCCAGCAGCTCGACAGGAAAAGATTACGAGCAGTACTTC
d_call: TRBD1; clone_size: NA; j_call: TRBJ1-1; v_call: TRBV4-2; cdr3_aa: CASSQDSRQGAAEAFF; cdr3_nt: TGTGCCAGCAGCCAAGATTCCAGGCAGGGGGCGGCTGAAGCTTTCTTT
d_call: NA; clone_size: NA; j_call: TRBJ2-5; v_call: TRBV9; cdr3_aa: CASRKKTQYF; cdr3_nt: TGTGCCAGCAGAAAGAAGACCCAGTACTTC
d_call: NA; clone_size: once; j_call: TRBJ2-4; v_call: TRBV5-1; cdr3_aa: CASSPGTGVGTQYF; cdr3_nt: TGCGCCAGCAGCCCCGGGACTGGGGTCGGGACTCAGTACTTC
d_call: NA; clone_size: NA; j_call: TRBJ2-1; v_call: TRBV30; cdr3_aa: CAWSVRPGEQFF; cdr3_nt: TGTGCCTGGAGTGTACGTCCGGGGGAGCAGTTCTTC
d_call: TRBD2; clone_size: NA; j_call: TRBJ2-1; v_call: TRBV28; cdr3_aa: CASSLITSADEQFF; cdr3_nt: TGTGCCAGCAGTTTAATCACTAGCGCGGATGAGCAGTTCTTC